This T cell receptor beta chain was recorded in a study of CD8 T cells in Susac syndrome. A quantity of about 0.5 to 1 ug RNA underwent reverse transcription using random hexamers. TCRdb re-analysed the immunoSEQ multiplex PCR reads in MiXCR, keeping a single row per CDR3 protein. The sample has approximately 300,000 distinct CDR3 sequences; 75% to 85% are singletons. The CDR3 spans 12 residues. V was trimmed by 5 bases and J by 8 bases, leaving 9 bases between them. This TCR derives from a human donor with multiple sclerosis. The source material was CD8+ T cells from PBMCs. The V and J genes are TRBV12-3 or TRBV12-4 and TRBJ1-4; D is unclear. CDR3 nucleotide sequence: TGTGCCAGCAGTCATGTGGAAGAAAAACTGTTTTTT. Translating gives CASSHVEEKLFF.